This T cell receptor (beta chain) derives from a study of blood T cell repertoires in COVID-19. Study-wide background: COVID-19 samples from acute and convalescent phases originated in the United States, Italy and Spain. Sample material is recorded as cDNA or gDNA derived from T cells, B-cell-depleted T cells, or PBMCs.

As handled by the study authors: How many nucleated cells were present was estimated from reference gene primer amplification. The protocol was immunoSEQ multiplex PCR, while the TCRdb copy is restricted to in-frame clones and leaves out a portion. The D gene and trimming were derived from the DNA, and the V and J assignments and clone size from that table. The table includes under 50,000 clones, roughly 70% detected once. The TCR comes from a man older than 75 with acute or convalescent COVID-19. The specimen sequenced was peripheral blood.

For the CDR3, the DNA is TGTGCCAGCAACCGACAGGGGATCTCTGGGGCCAACGTCCTGACTTTC. Its translation: CASNRQGISGANVLTF. The chain has TRBV5-8 and TRBJ2-6, with 8 nucleotides matching TRBD1. Per the germline V gene, CDR1 is SGHTS and CDR2 is YDEGEE. The trim removed 6 bases at V and 0 bases at J, leaving 5 bases unmatched. This CDR3 spans 16 amino acids.